This TCR beta chain comes out of a study of identical twins. Healthy Caucasian individuals made up all the donors. The authors used template switching to add a universal primer site and gave cDNA unique molecular identifiers. TCRdb re-called the 5' RACE reads through MiXCR, storing one row per CDR3 protein. Seen here are around 960,000 distinct CDR3 sequences, 9% to 15% observed once, and the top ten hold 1.5% to 2%. This clonotype showed up many times. The CDR3 contains 15 residues. CDR1 is MNHEY, CDR2 SVGAGI, per germline. J lost 6 bases, V lost 0 bases, and 4 bases had no gene match. This same sample was also part of a study on yellow fever vaccine responses in identical twins.

The sequenced material came from PBMCs. This chain links TRBV6-5 with TRBJ2-2, with 7 bases that match TRBD1. This sequence originates from a woman younger than 30 in good health. Here the CDR3 DNA reads TGTGCCAGCAGTTACTCTTCAGGGGGATCCGGGGAGCTGTTTTTT. It is translated as CASSYSSGGSGELFF.